These T cell receptor beta chains were read from a single sample in a study of T cell responses to AZD1222 COVID-19 vaccine. The table came from immunoSEQ multiplex PCR; TCRdb's copy has only in-frame clones and leaves some out. The sample lists more than 90,000 clones, about 86% occurring once. Here the sequenced sample was peripheral blood, taken on day 0 of AZD1222 vaccination. All receptors derive from an adult in good health. Each CDR3 is given with its conserved first and last residue. D genes are given only for firm matches. Expanded clones are given a class, and other clones once, few, many or no size at all.

cdr3_length	clone_size	d_call	j_call	v_call	cdr3_aa	cdr3_nt
17	.	.	TRBJ1-4	TRBV28	CASSLFGGAGLGEKLFF	TGTGCCAGCAGTTTATTTGGGGGTGCGGGGTTGGGTGAAAAACTGTTTTTT
14	.	.	TRBJ2-3	TRBV15	CATSRAQGLDTQYF	TGTGCCACCAGCAGGGCCCAGGGGTTAGATACGCAGTATTTT
13	.	.	TRBJ2-1	TRBV5-5	CASSLDRVNEQFF	TGTGCCAGCAGCTTGGACAGGGTCAATGAGCAGTTCTTC
15	.	.	TRBJ1-4	TRBV4-2	CASSQPDRDWEKLFF	TGTGCCAGCAGCCAACCTGACAGAGATTGGGAAAAACTGTTTTTT
12	.	.	TRBJ1-3	TRBV7-2	CASSLDANTIYF	TGTGCCAGCAGCTTAGACGCAAACACCATATATTTT
14	.	.	TRBJ1-6	TRBV27	CASSFFGGNSPLHF	TGTGCCAGCAGTTTTTTTGGTGGCAATTCACCCCTCCACTTT
14	.	.	TRBJ1-1	TRBV28	CASSPVMYWLEAFF	TGTGCCAGCAGTCCAGTTATGTATTGGCTTGAAGCTTTCTTT
16	.	.	TRBJ1-5	TRBV4-1	CASSQEFTVSNQPQHF	TGCGCCAGCAGCCAAGAATTCACAGTCAGCAATCAGCCCCAGCATTTT
15	.	.	TRBJ1-1	TRBV7-2	CASSWTSSMNTEAFF	TGTGCCAGCAGCTGGACAAGCTCCATGAACACTGAAGCTTTCTTT
12	.	.	TRBJ2-7	TRBV6-5	CASGRVPYEQYF	TGTGCCAGCGGCCGGGTCCCCTACGAGCAGTACTTC
14	.	TRBD2	TRBJ2-2	TRBV4-3	CASSYSGRVGELFF	TGCGCCAGCAGTTATAGCGGGAGAGTCGGGGAGCTGTTTTTT
14	.	TRBD1	TRBJ2-6	TRBV7-2	CASGDSSGANVLTF	TGTGCCAGCGGGGACAGCTCTGGGGCCAACGTCCTGACTTTC
14	.	.	TRBJ2-7	TRBV27	CASSPTTVPWEQYF	TGTGCCAGCAGTCCGACGACGGTTCCTTGGGAGCAGTACTTC
14	.	.	TRBJ2-6	TRBV2	CASIYGSGANVLTF	TGTGCCAGCATATATGGTTCTGGGGCCAACGTCCTGACTTTC
16	.	TRBD2	TRBJ2-1	TRBV5-4	CASRYSGGSSYNEQFF	TGTGCCAGCAGATATAGCGGGGGGAGCTCCTACAATGAGCAGTTCTTC
13	once	.	TRBJ2-7	TRBV12-3/TRBV12-4	CASSLREQNEQYF	TGTGCCAGCAGTTTAAGGGAACAGAACGAGCAGTACTTC
14	.	.	TRBJ2-5	TRBV21-1	CASNTRDDQETQYF	TGTGCCAGCAACACGAGGGACGACCAAGAGACCCAGTACTTC
13	few	.	TRBJ2-7	TRBV4-2	CASSQVQTYEQYF	TGTGCCAGCAGCCAGGTCCAAACCTACGAGCAGTACTTC
17	once	TRBD2	TRBJ2-7	TRBV28	CASSLSPEGLAVYEQYF	TGTGCCAGCAGTTTATCCCCCGAGGGACTAGCGGTCTACGAGCAGTACTTC
16	.	.	TRBJ2-3	TRBV19	CASSMGLLYSTDTQYF	TGTGCCAGTAGTATGGGTCTATTATATAGCACAGATACGCAGTATTTT
16	.	TRBD1	TRBJ1-2	TRBV6-4	CASRGTGGDHDYGYTF	TGTGCCAGCAGGGGGACAGGGGGCGATCATGACTATGGCTACACCTTC
13	few	.	TRBJ2-3	TRBV28	CASSSASTDTQYF	TGTGCCAGCAGTTCCGCTAGCACAGATACGCAGTATTTT
15	.	.	TRBJ2-1	TRBV4-3	CASSPYRLANNEQFF	TGCGCCAGCAGCCCATACAGGCTAGCGAACAATGAGCAGTTCTTC
15	.	.	TRBJ2-1	TRBV9	CASSTWTEPYNEQFF	TGTGCCAGCAGCACCTGGACGGAGCCCTACAATGAGCAGTTCTTC
15	once	.	TRBJ2-6	TRBV5-1	CASSLAGSGANVLTF	TGCGCCAGCAGCTTGGCAGGCTCTGGGGCCAACGTCCTGACTTTC
14	.	TRBD2	TRBJ2-7	TRBV2	CASLLTSASYEQYF	TGTGCCAGCCTGCTAACTAGCGCCTCCTACGAGCAGTACTTC
15	.	TRBD1	TRBJ2-5	TRBV6-2/TRBV6-3	CASSDADRGQETQYF	TGTGCCAGCAGTGACGCGGACAGGGGGCAAGAGACCCAGTACTTC
12	.	.	TRBJ1-1	TRBV11-1	CASSPGGTEAFF	TGTGCCAGCAGCCCTGGGGGGACTGAAGCTTTCTTT
14	.	TRBD1	TRBJ1-5	TRBV7-2	CASSLQGARQPQHF	TGTGCCAGCAGCTTACAGGGGGCAAGACAGCCCCAGCATTTT
14	.	TRBD1	TRBJ1-2	TRBV27	CASSPRGANYGYTF	TGTGCCAGCAGTCCCAGGGGGGCTAACTATGGCTACACCTTC
18	.	TRBD2	TRBJ2-7	TRBV27	CASSPAVAGVRLSYEQYF	TGTGCCAGCAGTCCCGCCGTAGCGGGAGTGCGTTTATCCTACGAGCAGTACTTC
14	few	.	TRBJ1-4	TRBV2	CASSVGGKNEKLFF	TGTGCCAGCAGTGTAGGGGGTAAAAATGAAAAACTGTTTTTT
17	.	.	TRBJ1-5	TRBV5-5	CASSSTMGGLANQPQHF	TGTGCCAGCAGCTCAACAATGGGGGGTCTTGCGAATCAGCCCCAGCATTTT
16	.	.	TRBJ1-3	TRBV5-8	CASSLWTGSSGNTIYF	TGTGCCAGCAGCCTATGGACCGGATCCTCTGGAAACACCATATATTTT
14	.	.	TRBJ2-7	TRBV9	CASSPRDPSYEQYF	TGTGCCAGCAGCCCCCGGGACCCCTCCTACGAGCAGTACTTC
15	.	.	TRBJ1-1	TRBV3-1/TRBV3-2	CASREHTGVNTEAFF	TGTGCCAGCAGGGAACACACGGGAGTGAACACTGAAGCTTTCTTT
15	few	.	TRBJ2-3	TRBV14	CASSHGRPTRETQYF	TGTGCCAGCAGCCATGGACGGCCCACCAGAGAAACGCAGTATTTT
16	.	TRBD2	TRBJ2-1	TRBV18	CASSPPSGRGADEQFF	TGTGCCAGCTCACCACCGTCCGGGAGGGGGGCCGATGAGCAGTTCTTC
16	.	TRBD2	TRBJ2-3	TRBV5-1	CASSSDGTSGADTQYF	TGCGCCAGCAGCTCAGATGGGACTAGCGGCGCAGATACGCAGTATTTT
13	.	.	TRBJ1-1	TRBV12-3/TRBV12-4	CASSLTAGTEAFF	TGTGCCAGCAGTTTAACTGCGGGGACTGAAGCTTTCTTT
13	.	.	TRBJ2-1	TRBV5-4	CASSLLGGDEQFF	TGTGCCAGCAGCCTCTTGGGGGGCGATGAGCAGTTCTTC
15	.	.	TRBJ1-5	TRBV28	CASSTGGVGNQPQHF	TGTGCCAGCAGTACTGGAGGGGTGGGGAATCAGCCCCAGCATTTT
16	.	.	TRBJ1-5	TRBV28	CASSFMGKRSNQPQHF	TGTGCCAGCAGTTTTATGGGAAAAAGAAGCAATCAGCCCCAGCATTTT
13	.	.	TRBJ1-1	TRBV12-3/TRBV12-4	CASSFFPGTEAFF	TGTGCCAGCAGTTTTTTTCCTGGCACTGAAGCTTTCTTT
16	.	.	TRBJ2-3	TRBV7-2	CASSLALFTGADTQYF	TGTGCCAGCAGCTTAGCGCTCTTCACTGGCGCAGATACGCAGTATTTT
15	.	TRBD1	TRBJ1-2	TRBV7-2	CASSYDIDRGGGYTF	TGTGCCAGCAGCTATGACATAGACAGGGGCGGAGGCTACACCTTC
13	.	.	TRBJ2-2	TRBV7-9	CASSLISPGELFF	TGTGCCAGCAGCTTAATAAGTCCCGGGGAGCTGTTTTTT
15	.	TRBD1	TRBJ2-2	TRBV19	CASSIGTGGTGELFF	TGTGCCAGTAGTATAGGGACAGGGGGCACCGGGGAGCTGTTTTTT
16	.	.	TRBJ1-3	TRBV3-1/TRBV3-2	CASSTPPSPSGNTIYF	TGTGCCAGCAGTACCCCACCGTCACCCTCTGGAAACACCATATATTTT
16	.	TRBD1	TRBJ1-1	TRBV4-3	CASSQPRTGGGTEAFF	TGCGCCAGCAGCCAGCCCAGGACAGGGGGCGGCACTGAAGCTTTCTTT
15	.	.	TRBJ2-5	TRBV10-3	CAIRKSRGRGETQYF	TGTGCCATCAGGAAATCCCGGGGGCGCGGGGAGACCCAGTACTTC
13	few	.	TRBJ1-1	TRBV12-3/TRBV12-4	CASSVTENTEAFF	TGTGCCAGCAGCGTGACAGAGAACACTGAAGCTTTCTTT